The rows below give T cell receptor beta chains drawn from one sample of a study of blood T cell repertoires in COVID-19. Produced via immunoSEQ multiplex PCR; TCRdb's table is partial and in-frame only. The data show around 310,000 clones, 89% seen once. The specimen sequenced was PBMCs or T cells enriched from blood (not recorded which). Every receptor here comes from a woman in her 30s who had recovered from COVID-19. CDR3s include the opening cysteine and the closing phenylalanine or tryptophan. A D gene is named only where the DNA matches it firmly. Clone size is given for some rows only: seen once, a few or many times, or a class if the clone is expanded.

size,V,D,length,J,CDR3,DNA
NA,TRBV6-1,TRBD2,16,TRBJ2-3,CASSGRAGLSTDTQYF,TGTGCCAGCAGTGGAAGAGCGGGACTAAGCACAGATACGCAGTATTTT
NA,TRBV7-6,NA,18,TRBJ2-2,CASSLGAGTNYNTGELFF,TGTGCCAGCAGCTTAGGAGCCGGGACAAACTACAACACCGGGGAGCTGTTTTTT
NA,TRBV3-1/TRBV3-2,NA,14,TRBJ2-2,CASSPSTNTGELFF,TGTGCCAGCAGCCCCTCAACAAACACCGGGGAGCTGTTTTTT
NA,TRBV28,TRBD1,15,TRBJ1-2,CASSPRQGVMYGYTF,TGTGCCAGCAGTCCAAGACAGGGGGTTATGTATGGCTACACCTTC
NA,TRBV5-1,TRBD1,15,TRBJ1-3,CASSLETGSGNTIYF,TGCGCCAGCAGCTTGGAGACAGGGTCTGGAAACACCATATATTTT
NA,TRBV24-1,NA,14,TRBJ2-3,CATSDWGDRYTQYF,TGTGCCACCAGTGATTGGGGGGACCGCTATACGCAGTATTTT
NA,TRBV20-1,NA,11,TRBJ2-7,CSAPEPAKQYF,TGCAGTGCGCCCGAGCCCGCCAAGCAGTACTTC
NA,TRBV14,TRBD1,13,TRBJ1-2,CASARGGARGYTF,TGTGCCAGTGCCCGAGGGGGCGCACGCGGCTACACCTTC
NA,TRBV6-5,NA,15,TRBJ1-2,CASSYLGPNGYGYTF,TGTGCCAGCAGTTACTTGGGGCCCAATGGCTATGGCTACACCTTC
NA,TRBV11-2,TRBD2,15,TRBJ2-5,CASSPPGLGAETQYF,TGTGCCAGCAGCCCCCCGGGACTAGGCGCGGAGACCCAGTACTTC
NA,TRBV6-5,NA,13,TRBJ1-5,CASRSWGGQPQHF,TGTGCCAGCAGATCTTGGGGAGGTCAGCCCCAGCATTTT
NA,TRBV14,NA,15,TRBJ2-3,CASSHGAWDTDTQYF,TGTGCCAGCAGCCATGGGGCATGGGACACAGATACGCAGTATTTT
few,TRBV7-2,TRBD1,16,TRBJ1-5,CASSFNPGQGYQPQHF,TGTGCCAGCAGCTTTAACCCGGGACAGGGGTACCAGCCCCAGCATTTT
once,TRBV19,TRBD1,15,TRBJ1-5,CASSIWTGDNQPQHF,TGTGCCAGTAGTATCTGGACAGGAGATAATCAGCCCCAGCATTTT
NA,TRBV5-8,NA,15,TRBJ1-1,CASSLLQGSGTEAFF,TGTGCCAGCAGCTTGTTGCAGGGGTCGGGCACTGAAGCTTTCTTT